The clone carrying this TCR beta chain was counted at least ten times. Its antigen is unidentified. The data are from a study of T-cell reconstitution after alpha-beta-depleted transplantation in children. Broader study findings: Counts and diversity of T cells one year after transplant came mostly from newly produced T cells. Diversity of TCRbeta at day 60 was high in some patients, arising from surviving recipient T cells and thymic progenitors. About two months after transplant, alpha-beta T cells reportedly came from several hundred expanded graft clones.

Unique molecular identifiers were used in preparing the TCRbeta library. One entry per CDR3 protein results from TCRdb running MiXCR on the PCR reads. Here the sample spans about 240,000 distinct CDR3 sequences, about a quarter being singletons. The V and J ends lost 5 bases and 6 bases respectively, with 17 bases between them. CDR3 length: 15 residues. Germline V gene data show CDR1 as SGHTA and CDR2 as FQGTGA. The clonotype was recovered from a girl aged 2-10 years with Fanconi anemia, due to receive a stem cell transplant. The sequenced sample was PBMCs, obtained before TCRalphabeta/CD19-depleted stem cell transplant. The V gene is TRBV7-3, the J gene TRBJ2-1; TRBD1 is a possible D gene (5 bases). The CDR3 sequence is CASSLGAPHSNEQFF. CDR3 sequence (DNA): TGTGCCAGCAGCCTAGGGGCCCCGCATAGCAATGAGCAGTTCTTC.